This T cell receptor (beta chain) emerged from a study of blood T cell repertoires in COVID-19. Study information: Sample material is recorded as cDNA or gDNA derived from T cells, B-cell-depleted T cells, or PBMCs.

Here immunoSEQ multiplex PCR was the method, and the copy in TCRdb shows in-frame clones only, minus some. The sample lists 100,000 to 150,000 clones; less than 85% were seen once. V shed 8 bases, J shed 7 bases, and the junction held 10 bases outside the gene matches. The germline CDR1 and CDR2 sequences are ENHRY and SYGVKD. The CDR3 is made up of 14 amino acids. The TCR was taken from a human donor with acute or convalescent COVID-19. The donor label of this sample is uncertain. Sequenced material: peripheral blood. The gene calls are TRBV10-3 and TRBJ1-5, with 8 bases aligning to TRBD1. The CDR3 is CAISAGGGGQPQHF. CDR3 nucleotides: TGTGCCATCTCCGCAGGGGGCGGAGGGCAGCCCCAGCATTTT.